This T cell receptor (beta chain) was observed in a study of blood T cells in healthy people across ages. This CDR3 contains 15 residues. V was shortened by 0 bases and J by 2 bases, with 10 bases between the two germline ends. Germline V gene lookup returns CDR1 SGDLS and CDR2 YYNGEE. Findings of the study overall: The study found TCR beta diversity correlated strongly with naive T cell percentage.

This clonotype was observed at least ten times. Its antigen is still unknown. The use of a sample-barcoded 5' primer and a J-beta primer mix characterized a second PCR of about 7 to 12 cycles. TCRdb used MiXCR to reprocess the 5' RACE reads, holding one entry per CDR3 protein. Among around 1,700,000 distinct CDR3 sequences listed, under 30% were seen once. This chain joins TRBV9 and TRBJ2-3; possibly TRBD2 for D (5 bases). The clonotype was recovered from a woman aged 30 to 39 in good health. Input material: blood. CDR3 nucleotide sequence: TGTGCCAGCAGCGTAGAGGGTAGCGTCACAGATACGCAGTATTTT. Its protein is CASSVEGSVTDTQYF.